This is a list of T cell receptor beta chains from one sample in a study of cytomegalovirus exposure and HLA in healthy donors. Using immunoSEQ multiplex PCR, the repertoire was profiled, and TCRdb retains in-frame clones only, with some absent. The data show under 200,000 clones, around nine tenths seen once. The source material was PBMCs. The source of these receptors is a woman aged 18-29 years in good health and CMV-seronegative. Each CDR3 is given with its conserved first and last residue. The order of the fields is V gene, J gene, clone size, D gene, CDR3 DNA, CDR3 protein. A D gene is named only where the DNA matches it firmly. Clone sizes are given selectively: once, few, many, or a class where the clone is expanded.

>TRBV5-4|TRBJ2-3|once|TRBD1
TGTGCCAGCAGCTTGACAGGGGGCGAAGATACGCAGTATTTT
CASSLTGGEDTQYF
>TRBV19|TRBJ2-1|.|TRBD2
TGTGCCAGTAGTATAGCGCGGGAGAGGGAGAGGAATGAGCAGTTCTTC
CASSIARERERNEQFF
>TRBV2|TRBJ2-7|.|.
TGTGCCAGCAGTGGCGCGCTTTCCTACGAGCAGTACTTC
CASSGALSYEQYF
>TRBV27|TRBJ2-7|.|.
TGTGCCAGCAGTTTAACCCGGAGGGGCGACTACGAGCAGTACTTC
CASSLTRRGDYEQYF
>TRBV19|TRBJ2-7|once|.
TGTGCCAGTAGTGCCCCACAGGGATGGGACGGCTCCTACGAGCAGTACTTC
CASSAPQGWDGSYEQYF
>TRBV5-1|TRBJ2-2|once|.
TGCGCCAGCAGCGCAGTGGGTTCCCAGGAAGCCGGGGAGCTGTTTTTT
CASSAVGSQEAGELFF
>TRBV9|TRBJ2-1|.|TRBD2
TGTGCCAGCAGCGGCTCCGGGACTAGCTTCGGTGAGCAGTTCTTC
CASSGSGTSFGEQFF
>TRBV30|TRBJ1-5|.|TRBD1
TGTGCCTGGAGCAGACAGGGGGACCAGCCCCAGCATTTT
CAWSRQGDQPQHF
>TRBV7-9|TRBJ1-5|many|.
TGTGCCAGCAGCTCCCAGGGAAGGGAAGGGCCCCAGCATTTT
CASSSQGREGPQHF
>TRBV6-6|TRBJ1-1|.|.
TGTGCCAGCAGTCCCTTCGAGACAGGCGGCACTGAAGCTTTCTTT
CASSPFETGGTEAFF
>TRBV9|TRBJ2-2|.|.
TGTGCCAGCAGCGTTGCAAGAGGGGGGGGGTCCGGGGAGCTGTTTTTT
CASSVARGGGSGELFF
>TRBV5-6|TRBJ1-6|.|TRBD1
TGTGCCAGCAGTTTTACAGGGGGGGGTAATTCACCCCTCCACTTT
CASSFTGGGNSPLHF
>TRBV2|TRBJ1-2|.|.
TGTGCCAGCATCCAAGGGGGGGGCGATGGCTACACCTTC
CASIQGGGDGYTF
>TRBV28|TRBJ2-5|.|TRBD2
TGTGCCAGCAGTTCCTCACACGTAGCGGGAGGTCCGGCAGCCCAGTACTTC
CASSSSHVAGGPAAQYF
>TRBV14|TRBJ1-2|.|.
TGTGCCAGCAGCCCGTACAGGGATCGCTATGGCTACACCTTC
CASSPYRDRYGYTF
>TRBV5-1|TRBJ2-4|.|.
TGCGCCAGCTCCGAGGGGGCGGGAAGAGGAGCCAAAAACATTCAGTACTTC
CASSEGAGRGAKNIQYF
>TRBV4-1|TRBJ2-2|.|.
TGCGCCAGCAGCCAGGGGCCTATCGCCGGGGAGCTGTTTTTT
CASSQGPIAGELFF
>TRBV27|TRBJ1-4|once|.
TGTGCCAGCAGAGGACTAGACGAAAAACTGTTTTTT
CASRGLDEKLFF
>TRBV29-1|TRBJ2-3|.|TRBD2
TGCAGCGTCTCAAGCGGGACGGTTGGGGATACGCAGTATTTT
CSVSSGTVGDTQYF
>TRBV15|TRBJ2-7|.|.
TGTGCCACCAGCACTGACAGGATAGGTGTCCACGAGCAGTACTTC
CATSTDRIGVHEQYF
>TRBV5-1|TRBJ2-5|.|TRBD2
TGCGCCAGCAGCCCGGGACTAGCGGGGGGAGAAGAGACCCAGTACTTC
CASSPGLAGGEETQYF
>TRBV29-1|TRBJ2-1|.|.
TGCAGCGTTGAAGATCTCATTACAGGAAGTCACAATGAGCAGTTCTTC
CSVEDLITGSHNEQFF
>TRBV18|TRBJ1-2|.|TRBD1
TGTGCCAGCTCACCGAGGCCGACAGGGGGAAACGGCTACACCTTC
CASSPRPTGGNGYTF
>TRBV6-5|TRBJ2-5|.|.
TGTGCCAGCTCAGACCTGAGCGGGACCCAGTACTTC
CASSDLSGTQYF
>TRBV5-1|TRBJ2-7|.|TRBD2
TGCGCCAGCAGCCCGGCGGGACTAGCGGAGACATACGAGCAGTACTTC
CASSPAGLAETYEQYF
>TRBV6-4|TRBJ2-7|.|TRBD1
TGTGCCAGCAGTGAAATAGGGGGCGCGTACGAGCAGTACTTC
CASSEIGGAYEQYF
>TRBV5-1|TRBJ1-5|.|TRBD1
TGCGCCAGCAGCGTCGGGACAGGCGATCAGCCCCAGCATTTT
CASSVGTGDQPQHF
>TRBV12-5|TRBJ2-1|.|TRBD2
TGTGCTAGTGGCATTAGCGGGAGCTCCTACAATGAGCAGTTCTTC
CASGISGSSYNEQFF
>TRBV27|TRBJ1-5|.|TRBD1
TGTGCCAGCAGAGCCACGGGACAGAGCCATTATAGCAATCAGCCCCAGCATTTT
CASRATGQSHYSNQPQHF
>TRBV6-5|TRBJ1-1|few|TRBD1
TGTGCCAGCATCGAGGACAGGCTGGGCACTGAAGCTTTCTTT
CASIEDRLGTEAFF